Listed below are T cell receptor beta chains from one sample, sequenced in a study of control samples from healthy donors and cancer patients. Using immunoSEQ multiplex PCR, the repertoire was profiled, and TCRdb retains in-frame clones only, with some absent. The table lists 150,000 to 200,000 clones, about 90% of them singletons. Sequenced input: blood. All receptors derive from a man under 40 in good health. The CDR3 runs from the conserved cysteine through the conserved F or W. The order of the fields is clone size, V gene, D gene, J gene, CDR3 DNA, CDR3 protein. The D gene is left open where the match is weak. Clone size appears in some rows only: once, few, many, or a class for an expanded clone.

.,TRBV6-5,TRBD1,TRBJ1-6,TGTGCCAGCACACAGGGGGCGGATTCACCCCTCCACTTT,CASTQGADSPLHF
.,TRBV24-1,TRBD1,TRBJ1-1,TGTGCCACCAGTGGGTCCCCGGGACAGGGGAAGAGAGAAGCTTTCTTT,CATSGSPGQGKREAFF
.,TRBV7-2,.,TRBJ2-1,TGTGCCAGCAGCGCTCGGCGAGCGGACAATGAGCAGTTCTTC,CASSARRADNEQFF
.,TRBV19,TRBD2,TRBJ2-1,TGTGCCAGTAGTATTTCGAGCGGGAGTGATGAGCAGTTCTTC,CASSISSGSDEQFF
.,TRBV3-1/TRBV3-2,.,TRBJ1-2,TGTGCCAGCAGCCAAGGCTACTATGGCTACACCTTC,CASSQGYYGYTF
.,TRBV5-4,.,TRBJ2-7,TGTGCCAGCAGCTTGGGGGGGGCGTCCTACGAGCAGTACTTC,CASSLGGASYEQYF
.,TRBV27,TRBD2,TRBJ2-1,TGTGCCAGCAGTTTTCTGGGAGGGCCCCACAATGAGCAGTTCTTC,CASSFLGGPHNEQFF
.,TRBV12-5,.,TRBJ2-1,TGTGCTAGTGGGTGGGACTACAATGAGCAGTTCTTC,CASGWDYNEQFF
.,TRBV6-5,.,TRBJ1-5,TGTGCCACCGGACCAGGCGGCAATCAGCCCCAGCATTTT,CATGPGGNQPQHF
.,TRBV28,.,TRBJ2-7,TGTGCCAGCAGGGTCTTTGGGGCGAGCTACGAGCAGTACTTC,CASRVFGASYEQYF
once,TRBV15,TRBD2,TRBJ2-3,TGTGCCACCAGCGCTGGGACTAGCGGAATCACAGATACGCAGTATTTT,CATSAGTSGITDTQYF
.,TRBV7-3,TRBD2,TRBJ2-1,TGTGCCAGCAGCTTAGGTCCGAGCGGGATCAATGAGCAGTTCTTC,CASSLGPSGINEQFF
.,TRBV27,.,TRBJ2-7,TGTGCCAGCAGGACCGGAGTGAGTATCCACGAGCAGTACTTC,CASRTGVSIHEQYF
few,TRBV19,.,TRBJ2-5,.,CASTSGGRQETQYF